A single sample gave rise to the 11 T cell receptor beta chains below, sequenced in a study of blood T cell repertoires in COVID-19. Produced via immunoSEQ multiplex PCR; TCRdb's table is partial and in-frame only. The top ten clones hold 3% of a sample with about 200,000 clones, 70% to 90% of them seen once. Sequencing was carried out using peripheral blood. The receptor set was obtained from a man aged 60-69 years with acute or convalescent COVID-19.

The rearrangement uses TRBV19 and TRBJ2-4, with TRBD2 matching 11 bases. Trimming at V came to 3 bases and at J to 5 bases, leaving 6 bases not matched to a gene. The CDR3 is 16 amino acids. Germline CDR1 and CDR2: LNHDA and SQIVND (reference sequence). The CDR3 DNA sequence: TGTGCCAGTAGTATCCTAGCGGGGGGTTTTGAAAACATTCAGTACTTC. Amino acid sequence: CASSILAGGFENIQYF.

The V call is TRBV11-3, the J call TRBJ2-2; TRBD1 aligns across 8 bases. The CDR3 spans 17 residues. The ends lost 5 bases at V and 1 base at J; junction bases unmatched: 9. CDR1 and CDR2 (germline): SGHNT, YENEEA. The CDR3 DNA reads TGTGCCAGCAGCCCGTACCGACAGGGGAAGAACACCGGGGAGCTGTTTTTT. This encodes CASSPYRQGKNTGELFF.

V gene TRBV5-1 combines with J gene TRBJ2-1; 8 positions match TRBD1. Germline CDR1 SGHRS, CDR2 YFSETQ. The CDR3 runs to 16 residues. V trimming: 6 bases; J trimming: 1 base; junction bases outside the gene matches: 9. The CDR3 DNA reads as TGCGCCAGCATACTGGGGACAGGTTCGTCCTACAATGAGCAGTTCTTC. Its translation: CASILGTGSSYNEQFF. Full variable domain (outside the CDR3, taken from reference TRBV5-1 and TRBJ2-1): KAGVTQTPRYLIKTRGQQVTLSCSPISGHRSVSWYQQTPGQGLQFLFEYFSETQRNKGNFPGRFSGRQFSNSRSEMNVSTLELGDSALYLCASILGTGSSYNEQFFGPGTRLTVL.

This clone was seen only once. In DNA, the CDR3 is TGCGCCAGCAGCCCGGCGGCGGGGGGGACAGATACGCAGTATTTT. Translated, it gives CASSPAAGGTDTQYF. V gene TRBV4-1 combines with J gene TRBJ2-3; 9 bases map to TRBD2. The germline gives CDR1 MGHRA, CDR2 YSYEKL. The CDR3 is 15 residues long. With V trimmed by 4 bases and J by 3 bases, 5 bases remained unmatched.

This clone was counted a single time. The J gene is TRBJ1-6, the V gene TRBV28; TRBD1 is a possible D gene (6 bases). V was cut by 6 bases and J by 7 bases, with 16 bases left in between. The CDR3 has 15 amino acids. Germline V gene data show CDR1 as MDHEN and CDR2 as SYDVKM. CDR3 sequence: CASSMGAGQNSPLHF. DNA of the CDR3: TGTGCCAGCAGCATGGGGGCAGGGCAAAATTCACCCCTCCACTTT.

This clone was counted a single time. The CDR3 loop reads CASSLGGISNQPQHF. In nucleotides, the CDR3 is TGTGCCAGCAGCTTGGGAGGGATTAGCAATCAGCCCCAGCATTTT. V is TRBV5-8 and J is TRBJ1-5; D is undetermined. Germline V gene sequence: CDR1 SGHTS, CDR2 YDEGEE. Trimming removed 0 bases at V and 0 bases at J, with 7 bases between. This CDR3 comprises 15 residues.

CDR3 sequence: CASSSTTSGGAGDEQFF. The CDR3 coding sequence is TGTGCCAGCAGCTCTACGACTAGCGGGGGGGCTGGGGATGAGCAGTTCTTC. The chain combines TRBV7-8 with TRBJ2-1, with TRBD2 identical over 14 bases. The germline V gene encodes CDR1 SGHVS and CDR2 FQNEAQ. This CDR3 has 17 residues. After removal of 4 bases from V and 8 bases from J, the junction contained 10 bases not matched to a gene.

The table lists this clone with a count of one. V usage is TRBV3-1 (or the pseudogene TRBV3-2) and J usage is TRBJ1-1, with a weak D call TRBD1 (6 bases). This CDR3 has 16 residues. V gave up 1 base and J gave up 5 bases, with 17 bases separating them. Per germline, CDR1 LGHDT and CDR2 YNNKEL (reference sequence). The CDR3 loop reads CASSQGLGGDTTEAFF. For the CDR3, the DNA is TGTGCCAGCAGCCAAGGACTTGGGGGGGACACTACTGAAGCTTTCTTT.

The CDR3 protein is CASSEWTGDPEQYF. CDR3 in DNA: TGTGCCAGCAGTGAATGGACAGGGGACCCCGAGCAGTACTTC. The chain joins TRBV6-1 to TRBJ2-7; 9 positions agree with TRBD1. CDR1 and CDR2 from the germline V gene are MNHNS and SASEGT. CDR3 length: 14 residues. The V segment lost 2 bases and the J segment 6 bases; nucleotides outside the gene matches: 5.

The CDR3 nucleotides are TGTGCCAGCAGTGACAGGGAGAGCTCCTACAATGAGCAGTTCTTC. Its protein is CASSDRESSYNEQFF. This chain connects TRBV27 to TRBJ2-1, with 7 nucleotides matching TRBD1. J gave up 0 bases and V 5 bases, and 4 bases lay outside the gene matches. The CDR3 consists of 15 residues. Looked up from germline, CDR1 is MNHEY and CDR2 is SMNVEV (reference sequence).

The chain carries TRBV5-8 and TRBJ1-5; 9 positions match TRBD1. The CDR3 has 15 amino acids. Germline CDR1 SGHTS, CDR2 YDEGEE. Trimming took 6 bases from V and 4 from J; bases not matched to a gene: 8. The CDR3 protein is CASTQQGALNQPQHF. The CDR3 DNA reads TGTGCCAGCACCCAACAGGGGGCTCTAAATCAGCCCCAGCATTTT.